This T cell receptor (beta chain) was sequenced during a study of T cell changes during pregnancy in multiple sclerosis. TCRdb keeps only in-frame clones here, not all; method: immunoSEQ multiplex PCR. Among around 57,000 clones listed, about 92% were seen once. CDR1 and CDR2 (germline): LNHDA, SQIVND (reference sequence). The V end lost 6 bases, the J end lost 0 bases, and 7 bases lay between the germline ends. The CDR3 is made up of 13 amino acids. This chain joins TRBV19 and TRBJ2-3; D remains ambiguous. The sequences come from peripheral blood, collected in the third trimester of pregnancy. This clonotype was sampled from a female donor in good health, enrolled as a control in a pregnancy study. The CDR3 is CASSPTSTDTQYF. CDR3 in DNA: TGTGCCAGTAGCCCTACTAGCACAGATACGCAGTATTTT.